This T cell receptor beta chain is from a study of T cells in Graves' hyperthyroidism and ophthalmopathy. Study-wide points: Before onset, by a median of around six months, the model predicted ophthalmopathy.

It was RNA transcripts that yielded the amplified TCR beta CDR3 regions. During a first-round RT-PCR of the TCR CDR3, the HTBI primer set was used. One entry per CDR3 protein results from TCRdb running MiXCR on the multiplex PCR reads. The sample lists approximately 330,000 distinct CDR3 sequences; 20% to 25% were seen once. This clonotype was seen many times. Antigen: not known. CDR1 is SQVTM, CDR2 ANQGSEA, per germline. The CDR3 has 13 residues. Trimming took off 3 bases at V and 5 bases at J, with 13 bases between the two ends. This clonotype originated in a woman aged 50 to 60 with Graves' hyperthyroidism. The J gene is TRBJ2-5, the V gene TRBV29-1; D perhaps matches TRBD1 (6 bases). Sequences were obtained from blood. CDR3 protein: CSVDAGVVETQYF. In nucleotides, the CDR3 is TGCAGCGTTGATGCAGGGGTAGTGGAGACCCAGTACTTC.